Presented here are 8 T cell receptor beta chains from one specimen sequenced in a study of T cell repertoires in cytomegalovirus infection. TCRdb passed the reads through MiXCR, listing each CDR3 protein once. The data contain some 310,000 distinct CDR3 sequences, around a quarter of them singletons. No antigens are known for them. The material sequenced was cultured PBMCs, taken from culture after CMV antigen stimulation. Receptors originate from a human donor in good health (CMV status not recorded). Some clones in this sample may be carry-over from other donors' samples.

This chain connects TRBV18 to TRBJ2-2; D ambiguous. The V end was cut by 3 bases, the J end by 4 bases, with 18 bases between. Germline CDR1 is KGHSH and CDR2 is LQKENI. The CDR3 is 17 amino acids. The chain's CDR3 is CASSPSQESRGTGELFF. The CDR3 DNA reads as TGTGCCAGCTCACCGAGTCAGGAGTCGAGAGGCACCGGGGAGCTGTTTTTT.

This clonotype was picked up many times. The chain recombines TRBV7-8 with TRBJ1-2; no clear D gene. V shed 1 base and J shed 5 bases, with 5 bases lying between them. The CDR3 consists of 12 residues. Germline assignment: CDR1 SGHVS and CDR2 FQNEAQ. CDR3 loop: CASSLEGYGYTF. CDR3 coding DNA: TGTGCCAGCAGCTTAGAAGGTTATGGCTACACCTTC.

About this clonotype: This clone may be a read error of a much larger clone one base away. This chain links TRBV7-8 with TRBJ1-5; TRBD1 is a possible D gene (5 bases). V was clipped by 0 bases and J by 6 bases, with 12 bases between them. In germline, CDR1 is SGHVS, CDR2 FQNEAQ. This CDR3 is 15 amino acids long. This CDR3 reads CASSLAGPHGQPQHF. CDR3 DNA: TGTGCCAGCAGCTTAGCGGGGCCCCACGGTCAGCCCCAGCATTTT.

This clonotype was counted only a few times. This chain uses TRBV20-1 with TRBJ1-6; D unclear. Germline V gene data show CDR1 as DFQATT and CDR2 as SNEGSKA (reference sequence). V gave up 1 base and J gave up 7 bases, with 11 bases separating them. CDR3 length: 14 residues. For the CDR3, the DNA is TGCAGTGCTAGAGCCCGGGGTGAGAATTCACCCCTCCACTTT. This encodes CSARARGENSPLHF.

This chain uses TRBV5-1 with TRBJ2-1; 12 nucleotides align to TRBD2. The CDR3 totals 20 residues. Trimming at V came to 5 bases and at J to 7 bases, leaving 22 bases not matched to a gene. CDR1 SGHRS and CDR2 YFSETQ come from the germline V gene. The CDR3 nucleotides read TGCGCCAGCAGAGTCTTAAATCGGGACAGGGTACTAGCGGGAGGTAATGAGCAGTTCTTC. As protein: CASRVLNRDRVLAGGNEQFF.

CDR3: CSATSGTLNTEAFF. The CDR3 nucleotides are TGCAGTGCTACTAGCGGGACATTGAACACTGAAGCTTTCTTT. This chain uses TRBV20-1 with TRBJ1-1, with D tentatively TRBD1 (6 bases). CDR1 and CDR2 (germline): DFQATT, SNEGSKA (reference sequence). V gave up 4 bases and J gave up 0 bases, with 12 bases separating them. CDR3 length: 14 amino acids.

CDR3 amino acids: CASSLVFGLGKTGELFF. The CDR3 DNA reads TGCGCCAGCAGCCTCGTTTTTGGCTTGGGGAAGACCGGGGAGCTGTTTTTT. The chain carries TRBV4-3 and TRBJ2-2; D gene uncertain. With 4 bases removed from V and 5 bases from J, the gap between germline ends came to 20 bases. Germline CDR1 reads LGHNA; CDR2 reads YSLEER. The CDR3 covers 17 residues.

The chain links TRBV12-5 to TRBJ2-2; 7 positions match TRBD1. The CDR3 runs to 16 residues. The V segment lost 5 bases and the J segment 2 bases; nucleotides outside the gene matches: 8. Germline CDR1 reads LGHNT; CDR2 reads FRNRAP. For the CDR3, the DNA is TGTGCTAGTGGTCTCTGGACAGGCGCAAACACCGGGGAGCTGTTTTTT. It translates to CASGLWTGANTGELFF.